This T cell receptor beta chain originates from a study of CD8+CD57+ T cells in acquired aplastic anemia. CDR3 length: 14 residues. CDR1 is SGHVS and CDR2 is FNYEAQ in the germline V gene. CDR3 and TCR beta VDJ profiling relied on genomic DNA as the template. TCRdb fed the reads into MiXCR, producing one record per CDR3 protein. This sample has about 180,000 distinct CDR3 sequences, with around half found just once. With regard to this clonotype: At one boundary the junction diverges from the germline segment, which might be a read error.

The clonotype comes from a human donor in good health. The chain uses TRBV7-6 and TRBJ2-5; no clear D gene. Material: sorted CD4+, CD8+, or CD8+CD57+ T cells (not recorded which) from PBMCs. The CDR3 reads CASSLMPEQETQYF. CDR3 in DNA: TGCGCCAGCAGCTTAATGCCCGAACAAGAGACCCAGTACTTC.